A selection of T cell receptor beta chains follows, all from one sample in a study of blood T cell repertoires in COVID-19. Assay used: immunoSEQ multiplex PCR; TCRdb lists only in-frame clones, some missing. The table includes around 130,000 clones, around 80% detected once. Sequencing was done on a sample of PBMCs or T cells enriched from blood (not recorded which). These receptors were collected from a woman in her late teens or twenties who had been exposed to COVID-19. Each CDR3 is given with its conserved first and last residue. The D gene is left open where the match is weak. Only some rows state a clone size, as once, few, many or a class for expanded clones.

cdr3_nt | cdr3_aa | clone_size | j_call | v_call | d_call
TGTGCCACCAGCAGAGATCTCCAGGGCCACTCTGGAAACACCATATATTTT | CATSRDLQGHSGNTIYF | - | TRBJ1-3 | TRBV15 | -
TGTGCCAGCGTAAATCAGGGGGGTGGTACCTACGAGCAGTACTTC | CASVNQGGGTYEQYF | - | TRBJ2-7 | TRBV11-2 | -
TGTGCCAGTAGCCATATAGCGGGAGGCCACAATGAGCAGTTCTTC | CASSHIAGGHNEQFF | - | TRBJ2-1 | TRBV19 | TRBD2
TGTGCCAGCAGCTATAAAGCCGGGACAGGGGTTTCGCCCGCTTATGGCTACACCTTC | CASSYKAGTGVSPAYGYTF | - | TRBJ1-2 | TRBV5-6 | TRBD1
TGTGCCTGGAGCCAAGCAGGGGGCTTTAATTCACCCCTCCACTTT | CAWSQAGGFNSPLHF | once | TRBJ1-6 | TRBV30 | TRBD1
TGTGCCAGCAGTCAGCCCCTAGCGAGCTCCTACAATGAGCAGTTCTTC | CASSQPLASSYNEQFF | - | TRBJ2-1 | TRBV27 | -
TGCGCCAGCAGAGGGACAGGGGTGGGTACTGAAGCTTTCTTT | CASRGTGVGTEAFF | - | TRBJ1-1 | TRBV10-2 | TRBD1
TGTGCCAGCAGCCAAGGGGGGCCGGGGCCCGGGGAGCTGTTTTTT | CASSQGGPGPGELFF | - | TRBJ2-2 | TRBV3-1/TRBV3-2 | -
TGTGCCAGCAGTGAATCCCAGCGACGCTCCTACAATGAGCAGTTCTTC | CASSESQRRSYNEQFF | many | TRBJ2-1 | TRBV6-1 | -
TGTGCCAGCAGCTTAGAAGGGACAGCCTATGGCTACACCTTC | CASSLEGTAYGYTF | - | TRBJ1-2 | TRBV7-8 | TRBD1
TGTGCCAGCTCACCACCGGGTAGGAGGTATGAAGCTTTCTTT | CASSPPGRRYEAFF | few | TRBJ1-1 | TRBV18 | -
TGTGCCAGCAGCGTAGGTCCGGTGGGCTTTGGAAACACCATATATTTT | CASSVGPVGFGNTIYF | - | TRBJ1-3 | TRBV9 | -
TGTGCCAGCAGCGTCCTGGGACAGGGAGGCGGAAACACCATATATTTT | CASSVLGQGGGNTIYF | - | TRBJ1-3 | TRBV9 | TRBD1
TGTGCCAGCAGCTTACAGGGATCGGGGGGCGAGCAGTACTTC | CASSLQGSGGEQYF | - | TRBJ2-7 | TRBV5-6 | -
TGTGCCAGCAGCAGGACAGGGGAGAACACTGAAGCTTTCTTT | CASSRTGENTEAFF | - | TRBJ1-1 | TRBV6-2/TRBV6-3 | TRBD1
TGTGCCAGCAGTGAATATGGGGGACAGGGGAGCGAGCAGTACTTC | CASSEYGGQGSEQYF | - | TRBJ2-7 | TRBV25-1 | TRBD1
TGTGCCAGCAGTGTTCGAGAGACCTACGAGCAGTACTTC | CASSVRETYEQYF | - | TRBJ2-7 | TRBV2 | -
TGTGCCTCAAGTGACGGGTTACTATATAGCAATCAGCCCCAGCATTTT | CASSDGLLYSNQPQHF | - | TRBJ1-5 | TRBV10-3 | -
TGTGCCAGCAGTGAAAGCGGGAAAGAGACCCAGTACTTC | CASSESGKETQYF | - | TRBJ2-5 | TRBV12-3/TRBV12-4 | TRBD2
TGTGCCTGGAACCAGAATAATTCACCCCTCCACTTT | CAWNQNNSPLHF | - | TRBJ1-6 | TRBV30 | -
TGTGCCAGCAGCACGAGAGCAGGGGGCACTGAAGCTTTCTTT | CASSTRAGGTEAFF | - | TRBJ1-1 | TRBV27 | TRBD1
TGTGCCACCAGTGAAGTACCGGGCCTCCCAGGGGACACCGGGGAGCTGTTTTTT | CATSEVPGLPGDTGELFF | - | TRBJ2-2 | TRBV24-1 | -
TGTGCCAGCAGCTTACCCCCATACCGAACAGGGGGAAATTCACCCCTCCACTTT | CASSLPPYRTGGNSPLHF | - | TRBJ1-6 | TRBV7-8 | TRBD1
TGTGCCAGTAGTATGGAGGGGCTAGCGGTACAAGAGACCCAGTACTTC | CASSMEGLAVQETQYF | - | TRBJ2-5 | TRBV19 | TRBD2
TGCGCCAGCAGTCCTAAGTGCTACGAGCAGTACTTC | CASSPKCYEQYF | - | TRBJ2-7 | TRBV23-1 | -
TGTGCCAGCAGTTCCGGGTCACGGCCGGAGACCCAGTACTTC | CASSSGSRPETQYF | - | TRBJ2-5 | TRBV28 | -
TGTGCCAGCAGTTTATACCAGGGGCCGAAACTGTTTTTT | CASSLYQGPKLFF | - | TRBJ1-4 | TRBV28 | -
TGTGCCAGCGCGCACCGCCCCGGGGACGAGCAGTACTTC | CASAHRPGDEQYF | - | TRBJ2-7 | TRBV5-4 | -
TGTGCCAGCACCATTAGTCGGAGGGATGAGCAGTTCTTC | CASTISRRDEQFF | few | TRBJ2-1 | TRBV3-1/TRBV3-2 | -
TGTGCCAGCAGCCCCCAGGGGCTAGCGGGAGTCAATGAGCAGTTCTTC | CASSPQGLAGVNEQFF | - | TRBJ2-1 | TRBV7-6 | TRBD2
TGTGCCAGCAGTTCGGACAGGGGGGATCGTGCTGAAGCTTTCTTT | CASSSDRGDRAEAFF | - | TRBJ1-1 | TRBV27 | TRBD1
TGTGCCAGCAGCAGATTGGGGGGCACCGGGGAGCTGTTTTTT | CASSRLGGTGELFF | once | TRBJ2-2 | TRBV28 | -
TGTGCCAGCAGCTCGTGGGGCGGGAACACTGAAGCTTTCTTT | CASSSWGGNTEAFF | few | TRBJ1-1 | TRBV11-1 | -
TGTGCCAGCAGCGGGGGGACTAGCGGGGTTTACGAGCAGTACTTC | CASSGGTSGVYEQYF | - | TRBJ2-7 | TRBV9 | TRBD2
TGTGCCAGCAGCATAGACAGGGTCGAGCAGTACTTC | CASSIDRVEQYF | - | TRBJ2-7 | TRBV7-8 | TRBD1
TGTGCCAGCAGTCGAGACAGGAGTAATTCACCCCTCCACTTT | CASSRDRSNSPLHF | once | TRBJ1-6 | TRBV3-1/TRBV3-2 | -
TGTGCCAGCAGTTCGCGACTAGCGGGAGGGAGAGATACGCAGTATTTT | CASSSRLAGGRDTQYF | - | TRBJ2-3 | TRBV6-5 | TRBD2
TGTGCCAGCAGCGCGACAGGAATTTATGGCTACACCTTC | CASSATGIYGYTF | - | TRBJ1-2 | TRBV7-3 | -
TGTGCCAGCAGTTCGTCGGGACAACCGACCTACGAGCAGTACTTC | CASSSSGQPTYEQYF | - | TRBJ2-7 | TRBV27 | -
TGTGCCACCAGTGACTGGACGGGCAGGGGGCCCGGCGAGACCCAGTACTTC | CATSDWTGRGPGETQYF | once | TRBJ2-5 | TRBV24-1 | TRBD1
TGTGCCTGGAGTGGGCGGACAGACGATGAAAAACTGTTTTTT | CAWSGRTDDEKLFF | - | TRBJ1-4 | TRBV30 | -
TGTGCCAGCAGGGGAGACAGGGGGCTCGCTGAAGCTTTCTTT | CASRGDRGLAEAFF | once | TRBJ1-1 | TRBV6-6 | TRBD1
TGTGCCAGCAGATTCACTAGCGGGAGATACCAAGAGACCCAGTACTTC | CASRFTSGRYQETQYF | - | TRBJ2-5 | TRBV5-8 | TRBD2
TGTGCCAGCAGCGAAACGCGGGTGGAGTTCTTC | CASSETRVEFF | - | TRBJ2-1 | TRBV28 | -
TGTGCCAGAAGCTTGAGGTCGGTTAGGGGGCGCGAAATTGACGGATACGAGGGGAGCACTGAAGCTTTCTTT | CARSLRSVRGREIDGYEGSTEAFF | - | TRBJ1-1 | TRBV5-3 | TRBD1
TGTGCCAGCATTCGTCTTCCGGGATCTGGGGCCAACGTCCTGACTTTC | CASIRLPGSGANVLTF | - | TRBJ2-6 | TRBV2 | -
TGTGCCAGCAGACCCTACTACGAGCAGTACTTC | CASRPYYEQYF | - | TRBJ2-7 | TRBV7-2 | -
TGTGCCGGAAAACCCAGGGGGCTCTTACTTGTGGAGCAGTACTTC | CAGKPRGLLLVEQYF | - | TRBJ2-7 | TRBV30 | TRBD1
TGTGCCAGCAGCCATCAACTAGCGGGAGGCCAAGAGACCCAGTACTTC | CASSHQLAGGQETQYF | few | TRBJ2-5 | TRBV5-4 | TRBD2
TGTGCCTGGAGTGTAGGGGGTGGCAATCAGCCCCAGCATTTT | CAWSVGGGNQPQHF | - | TRBJ1-5 | TRBV30 | -